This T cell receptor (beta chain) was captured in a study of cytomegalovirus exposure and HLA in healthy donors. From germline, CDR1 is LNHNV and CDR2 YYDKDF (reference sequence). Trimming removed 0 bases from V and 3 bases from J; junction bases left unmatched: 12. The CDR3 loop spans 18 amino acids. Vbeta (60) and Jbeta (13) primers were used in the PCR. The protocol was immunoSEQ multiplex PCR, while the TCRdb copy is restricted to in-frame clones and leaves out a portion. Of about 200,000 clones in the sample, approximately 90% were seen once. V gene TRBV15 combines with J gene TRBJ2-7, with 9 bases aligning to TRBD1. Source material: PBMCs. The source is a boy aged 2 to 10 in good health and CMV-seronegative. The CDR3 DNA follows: TGTGCCACCAGCAGAGAATTAAAGGACAGGGGCTATCGCTACGAGCAGTACTTC. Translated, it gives CATSRELKDRGYRYEQYF.